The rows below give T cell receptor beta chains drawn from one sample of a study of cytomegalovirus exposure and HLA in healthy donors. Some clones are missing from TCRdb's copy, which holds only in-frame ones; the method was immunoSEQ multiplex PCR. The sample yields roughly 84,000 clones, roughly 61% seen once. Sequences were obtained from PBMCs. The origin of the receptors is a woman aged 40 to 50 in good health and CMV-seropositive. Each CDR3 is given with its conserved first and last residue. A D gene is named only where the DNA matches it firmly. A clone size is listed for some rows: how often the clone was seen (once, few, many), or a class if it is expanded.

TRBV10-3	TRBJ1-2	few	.	TGTGCCATCAGTGATCAGACAGGCTATGGCTACACCTTC	CAISDQTGYGYTF
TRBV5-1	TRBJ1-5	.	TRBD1	TGCGCCAGCAGGGAGGGGGCCGGCAATCAGCCCCAGCATTTT	CASREGAGNQPQHF
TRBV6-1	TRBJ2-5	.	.	TGTGCCAGCAGGCCACGGGGGACCCAAGAGACCCAGTACTTC	CASRPRGTQETQYF
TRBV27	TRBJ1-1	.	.	TGTGCCAGCAGTGAAAATCAGGGTGAAGCTTTCTTT	CASSENQGEAFF
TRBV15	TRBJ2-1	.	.	TGTGCCACCAGCACCACAGGGAAGGAGCAGTTCTTC	CATSTTGKEQFF
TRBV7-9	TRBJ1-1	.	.	TGTTCCAGCAGCTTGACGGGAAATGAAGCTTTCTTT	CSSSLTGNEAFF
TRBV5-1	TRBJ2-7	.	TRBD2	TGCGCCAGCAGCGCCACTAGCGGGACCCCCGAGCAGTACTTC	CASSATSGTPEQYF
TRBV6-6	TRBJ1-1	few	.	TGTGCCAGCAGTTACGGAAGGAGGCGAGACACTGAAGCTTTCTTT	CASSYGRRRDTEAFF
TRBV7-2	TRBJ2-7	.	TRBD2	TGTGCCAGCAGCTCGGGGACTAGCAAACGTTACGAGCAGTACTTC	CASSSGTSKRYEQYF
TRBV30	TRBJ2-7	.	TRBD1	TGTGCCGTGACAGGGGGCTACGAGCAGTACTTC	CAVTGGYEQYF
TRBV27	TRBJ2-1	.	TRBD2	TGTGCCAGCAGTTTTAGCGGGAGGGCCCCTGAGCAGTTCTTC	CASSFSGRAPEQFF
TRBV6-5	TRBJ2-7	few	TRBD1	TGTGCCAGCAGTTACTCGACAGGGGGCGCGTACGAGCAGTACTTC	CASSYSTGGAYEQYF
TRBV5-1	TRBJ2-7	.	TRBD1	TGCGCCAGCAGCCCCGGGGACAGATTAATGGGGGAGCAGTACTTC	CASSPGDRLMGEQYF
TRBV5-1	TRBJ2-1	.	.	TGCGCCAGCAGCCCCCCACCCACTAGTAACAATGAGCAGTTCTTC	CASSPPPTSNNEQFF
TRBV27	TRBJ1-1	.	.	TGTGCCAGCAGCCAGTGGTGGCAGAACACTGAAGCTTTCTTT	CASSQWWQNTEAFF
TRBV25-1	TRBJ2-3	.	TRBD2	TGTGCCAGCAGTGAATACCCCGGGCTAGCGGGTCGTGGAGATACGCAGTATTTT	CASSEYPGLAGRGDTQYF